The TCR beta chain under discussion was sequenced for a study of cytomegalovirus exposure and HLA in healthy donors. At the level of the study: Samples from HLA-typed donors yielded 65 million to 90 million unique TCRs in an early data release. Study findings and constraints: An assumption of roughly uniform sequencing depth across donors underlay the presence/absence analyses.

The PCR employed 60 Vbeta primers together with 13 Jbeta primers. This table comes from immunoSEQ multiplex PCR, and its TCRdb copy is limited to in-frame clones, with some not included. The repertoire holds over 150,000 clones, with approximately 80% as singletons. Comments on this clone: The antigen remains undetermined.

The CDR3 runs 15 residues. Germline values: CDR1 SGHDN, CDR2 FVKESK. The TCR originated in a man aged 25-45 years in good health and CMV-seronegative. Material for sequencing was PBMCs. The V gene is TRBV14, the J gene TRBJ2-5; possible D gene TRBD1, 5 bases. The DNA end is more similar to TRBJ2-7, so the J call may be wrong. CDR3 loop: CASSQDRAMIHEQYF. The CDR3, as DNA: TGTGCCAGCAGCCAAGACAGGGCTATGATTCACGAGCAGTACTTC.